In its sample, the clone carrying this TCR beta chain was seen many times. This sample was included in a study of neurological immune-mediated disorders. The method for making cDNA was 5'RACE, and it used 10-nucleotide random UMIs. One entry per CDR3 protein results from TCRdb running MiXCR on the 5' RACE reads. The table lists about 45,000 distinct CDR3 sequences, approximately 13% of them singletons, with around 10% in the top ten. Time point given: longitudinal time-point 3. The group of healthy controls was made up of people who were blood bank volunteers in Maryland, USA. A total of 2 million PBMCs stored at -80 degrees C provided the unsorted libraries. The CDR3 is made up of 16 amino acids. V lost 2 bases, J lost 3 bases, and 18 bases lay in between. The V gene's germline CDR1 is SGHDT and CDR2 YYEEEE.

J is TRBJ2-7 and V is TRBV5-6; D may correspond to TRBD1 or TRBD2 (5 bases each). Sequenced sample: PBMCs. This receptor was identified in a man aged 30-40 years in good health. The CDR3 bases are TGTGCCAGCAGCTTCCGTGGGGCTAGCCGGTTCTACGAGCAGTACTTC. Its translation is CASSFRGASRFYEQYF. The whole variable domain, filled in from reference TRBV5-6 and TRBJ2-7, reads DAGVTQSPTHLIKTRGQQVTLRCSPKSGHDTVSWYQQALGQGPQFIFQYYEEEERQRGNFPDRFSGHQFPNYSSELNVNALLLGDSALYLCASSFRGASRFYEQYFGPGTRLTVT.